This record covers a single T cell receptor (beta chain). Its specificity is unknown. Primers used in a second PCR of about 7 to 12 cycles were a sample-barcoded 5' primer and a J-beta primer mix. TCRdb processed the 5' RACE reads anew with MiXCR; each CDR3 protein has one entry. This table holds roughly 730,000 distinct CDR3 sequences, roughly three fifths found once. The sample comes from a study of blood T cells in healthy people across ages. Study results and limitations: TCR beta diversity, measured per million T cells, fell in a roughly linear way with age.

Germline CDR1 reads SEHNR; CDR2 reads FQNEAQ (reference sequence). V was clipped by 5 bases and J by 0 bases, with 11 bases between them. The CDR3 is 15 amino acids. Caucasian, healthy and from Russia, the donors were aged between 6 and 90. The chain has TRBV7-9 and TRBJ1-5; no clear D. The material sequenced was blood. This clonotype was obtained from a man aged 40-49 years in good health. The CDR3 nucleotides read TGTGCCAGCAGCGGAGTCCCGAATAGCAATCAGCCCCAGCATTTT. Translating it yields CASSGVPNSNQPQHF.